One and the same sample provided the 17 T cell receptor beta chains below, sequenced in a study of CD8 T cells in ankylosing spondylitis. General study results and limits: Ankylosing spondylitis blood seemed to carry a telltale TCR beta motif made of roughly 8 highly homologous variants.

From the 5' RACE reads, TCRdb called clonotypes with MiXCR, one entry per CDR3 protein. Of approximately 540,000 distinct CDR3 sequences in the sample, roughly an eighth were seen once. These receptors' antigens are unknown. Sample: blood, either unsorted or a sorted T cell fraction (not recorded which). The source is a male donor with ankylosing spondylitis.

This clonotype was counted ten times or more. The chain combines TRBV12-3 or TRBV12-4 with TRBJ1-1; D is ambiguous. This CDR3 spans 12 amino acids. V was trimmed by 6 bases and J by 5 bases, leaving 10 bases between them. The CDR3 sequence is CASRLEETEAFF. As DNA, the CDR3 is TGTGCCAGCAGGCTGGAAGAAACTGAAGCTTTCTTT.

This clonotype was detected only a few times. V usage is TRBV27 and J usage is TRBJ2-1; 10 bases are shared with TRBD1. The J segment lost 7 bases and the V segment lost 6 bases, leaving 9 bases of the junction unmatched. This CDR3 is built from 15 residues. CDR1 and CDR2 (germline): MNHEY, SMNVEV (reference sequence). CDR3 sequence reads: CASRADRGYGNEQFF. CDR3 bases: TGTGCCAGCAGGGCGGACAGGGGGTACGGTAATGAGCAGTTCTTC.

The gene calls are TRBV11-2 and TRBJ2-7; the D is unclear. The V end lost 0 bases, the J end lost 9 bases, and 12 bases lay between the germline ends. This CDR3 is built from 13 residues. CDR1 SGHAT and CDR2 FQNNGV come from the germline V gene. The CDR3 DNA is TGTGCCAGCAGCTTAGATTACCAGCTTGGGCAGTACTTC. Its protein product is CASSLDYQLGQYF.

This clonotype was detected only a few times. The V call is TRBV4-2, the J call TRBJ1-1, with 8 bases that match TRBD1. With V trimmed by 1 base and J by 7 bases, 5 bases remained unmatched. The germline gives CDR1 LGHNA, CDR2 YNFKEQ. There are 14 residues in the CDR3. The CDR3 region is CASSQGQGADEAFF. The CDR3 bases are TGTGCCAGCAGCCAAGGGCAGGGGGCGGATGAAGCTTTCTTT.

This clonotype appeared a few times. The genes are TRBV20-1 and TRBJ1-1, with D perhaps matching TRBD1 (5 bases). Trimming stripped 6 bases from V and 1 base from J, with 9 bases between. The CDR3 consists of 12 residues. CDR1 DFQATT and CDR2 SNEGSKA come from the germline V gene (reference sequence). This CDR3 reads CSAPTGNTEAFF. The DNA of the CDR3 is TGCAGTGCCCCCACAGGGAACACTGAAGCTTTCTTT.

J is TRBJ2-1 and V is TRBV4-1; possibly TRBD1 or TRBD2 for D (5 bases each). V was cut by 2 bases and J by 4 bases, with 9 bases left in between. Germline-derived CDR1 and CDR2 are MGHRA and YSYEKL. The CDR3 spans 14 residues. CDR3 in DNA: TGCGCCAGCAGCCAACCAGAGGGGTACAATGAGCAGTTCTTC. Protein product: CASSQPEGYNEQFF.

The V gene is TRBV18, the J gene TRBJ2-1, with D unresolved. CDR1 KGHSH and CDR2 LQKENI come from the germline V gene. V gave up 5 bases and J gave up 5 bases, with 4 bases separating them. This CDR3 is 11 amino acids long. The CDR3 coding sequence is TGTGCCAGCTCAATTAACAATGAGCAGTTCTTC. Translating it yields CASSINNEQFF.

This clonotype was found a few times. The CDR3 DNA is TGTGCCAGCTCACCGTTGGAGATCAACACCGGGGAGCTGTTTTTT. Its translation is CASSPLEINTGELFF. The J gene is TRBJ2-2, the V gene TRBV18; no reliable D call. The V and J ends lost 3 bases and 2 bases respectively, with 10 bases between them. CDR3 length: 15 amino acids. Germline assignment: CDR1 KGHSH and CDR2 LQKENI.

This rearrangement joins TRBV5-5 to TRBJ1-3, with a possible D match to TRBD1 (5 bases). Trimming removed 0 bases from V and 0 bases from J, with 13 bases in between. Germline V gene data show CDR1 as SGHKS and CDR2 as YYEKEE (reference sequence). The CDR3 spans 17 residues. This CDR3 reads CASSLVGLYDSGNTIYF. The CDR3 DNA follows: TGTGCCAGCAGCTTGGTGGGACTATACGACTCTGGAAACACCATATATTTT. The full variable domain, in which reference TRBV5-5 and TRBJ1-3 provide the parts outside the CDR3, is DAGVTQSPTHLIKTRGQQVTLRCSPISGHKSVSWYQQVLGQGPQFIFQYYEKEERGRGNFPDRFSARQFPNYSSELNVNALLLGDSALYLCASSLVGLYDSGNTIYFGEGSWLTVV.

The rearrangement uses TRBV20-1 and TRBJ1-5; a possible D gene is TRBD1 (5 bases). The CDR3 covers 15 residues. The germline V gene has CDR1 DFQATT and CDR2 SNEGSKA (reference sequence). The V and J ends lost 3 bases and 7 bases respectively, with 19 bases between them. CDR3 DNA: TGCAGTGCTAGTGGAGACCCCCAATGGGGCCAGCCCCAGCATTTT. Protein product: CSASGDPQWGQPQHF.

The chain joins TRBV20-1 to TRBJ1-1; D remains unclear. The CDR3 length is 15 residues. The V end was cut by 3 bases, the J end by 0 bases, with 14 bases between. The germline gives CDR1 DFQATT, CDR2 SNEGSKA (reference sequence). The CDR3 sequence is CSASGSRGLNTEAFF. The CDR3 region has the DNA TGCAGTGCTAGCGGGTCGCGTGGGTTGAACACTGAAGCTTTCTTT.

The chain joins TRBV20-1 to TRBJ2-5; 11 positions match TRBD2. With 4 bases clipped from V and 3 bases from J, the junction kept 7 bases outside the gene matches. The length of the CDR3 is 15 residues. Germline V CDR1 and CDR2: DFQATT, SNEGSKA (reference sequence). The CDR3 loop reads CSAIISGRAKETQYF. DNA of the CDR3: TGCAGTGCTATAATTAGCGGGAGGGCCAAAGAGACCCAGTACTTC.

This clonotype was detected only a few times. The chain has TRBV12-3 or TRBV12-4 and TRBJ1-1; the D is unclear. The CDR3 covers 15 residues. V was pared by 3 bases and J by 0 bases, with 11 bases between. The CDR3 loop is CASSFKASLNTEAFF. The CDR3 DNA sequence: TGTGCCAGCAGTTTTAAAGCATCCTTGAACACTGAAGCTTTCTTT.

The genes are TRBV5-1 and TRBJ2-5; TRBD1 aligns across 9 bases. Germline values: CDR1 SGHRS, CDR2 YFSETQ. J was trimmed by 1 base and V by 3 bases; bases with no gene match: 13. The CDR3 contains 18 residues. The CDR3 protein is CASSSLNRGLGSQETQYF. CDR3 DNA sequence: TGCGCCAGCAGCTCCCTAAACAGGGGGCTCGGGTCCCAAGAGACCCAGTACTTC. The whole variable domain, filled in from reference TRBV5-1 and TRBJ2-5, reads KAGVTQTPRYLIKTRGQQVTLSCSPISGHRSVSWYQQTPGQGLQFLFEYFSETQRNKGNFPGRFSGRQFSNSRSEMNVSTLELGDSALYLCASSSLNRGLGSQETQYFGPGTRLLVL.

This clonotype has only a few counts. The CDR3 spells CAISESTDYEQYF. The CDR3 DNA follows: TGTGCCATCAGTGAGTCGACGGACTACGAGCAGTACTTC. This chain links TRBV10-3 with TRBJ2-7; D is undetermined. CDR1 is ENHRY, CDR2 SYGVKD, per germline. Trimming stripped 0 bases from V and 3 bases from J, with 6 bases between. The CDR3 has 13 amino acids.

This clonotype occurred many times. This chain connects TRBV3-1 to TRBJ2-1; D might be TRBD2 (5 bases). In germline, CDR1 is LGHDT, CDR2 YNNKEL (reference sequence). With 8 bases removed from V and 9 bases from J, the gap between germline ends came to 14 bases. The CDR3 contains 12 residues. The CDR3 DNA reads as TGTGCCAGCTGTACGTACCGGGGTGAGCAGTTCTTC. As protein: CASCTYRGEQFF.

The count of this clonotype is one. The CDR3 reads CASSESATGTGKAFF. CDR3 in DNA: TGCGCCAGCAGTGAGTCGGCGACGGGGACAGGGAAAGCTTTCTTT. The V and J genes are TRBV10-2 and TRBJ1-1, with 9 bases matching TRBD1. The CDR3 sequence is 15 residues long. The J segment lost 9 bases and the V segment lost 0 bases, leaving 8 bases of the junction unmatched. Germline assignment: CDR1 WSHSY and CDR2 SAAADI.